Listed below are T cell receptor beta chains from one sample, sequenced in a study of memory CD4+ T cells and cytomegalovirus serostatus. Profiled with immunoSEQ multiplex PCR; TCRdb holds only in-frame clones, not every one. The table has 70,000 to 95,000 clones, around 80% seen once; the top ten hold about 0.72%. Sequenced sample: memory CD4+ T cells from blood. These receptors originate from an adult in good health and CMV-seronegative. CDR3s include the opening cysteine and the closing phenylalanine or tryptophan. The order of the fields is J gene, D gene, V gene, clone size, CDR3 DNA, CDR3 protein. A D gene is named only where the DNA matches it firmly. Expanded clones are given a class, and other clones once, few, many or no size at all.

>TRBJ1-3|-|TRBV10-3|few
TGTGCCATCAGTCAGAGCTCTGGAAACACCATATATTTT
CAISQSSGNTIYF
>TRBJ1-1|-|TRBV30|-
TGTGCCTGGACCTCCGGACGAGGAGCTTTCTTT
CAWTSGRGAFF
>TRBJ2-3|TRBD1|TRBV5-6|few
TGTGCCAGCAGCCCAGGGACAGGGGGGGTTTATACGCAGTATTTT
CASSPGTGGVYTQYF
>TRBJ2-5|-|TRBV9|-
TGTGCCAGCAGCGCCCTTAGTGGAGGGCACCAAGAGACCCAGTACTTC
CASSALSGGHQETQYF
>TRBJ1-1|-|TRBV10-3|few
TGTGCCATCAGGTCGGGAGAGAACACTGAAGCTTTCTTT
CAIRSGENTEAFF
>TRBJ2-7|-|TRBV5-1|once
TGCGCCAGCAGCCCAGAGGGAGACAGCCCCTACGAGCAGTACTTC
CASSPEGDSPYEQYF
>TRBJ2-7|-|TRBV6-6|-
TGTGCCAGCAGTTATGAGCCCTACGAGCAGTACTTC
CASSYEPYEQYF
>TRBJ1-2|-|TRBV7-3|-
TGTGCCAGCAGCTTAACGGGAGGAGGCTACACCTTC
CASSLTGGGYTF
>TRBJ2-5|-|TRBV5-4|once
TGTGCCAGCAGCTTGGTCGGTCGGCGGGAGACCCAGTACTTC
CASSLVGRRETQYF
>TRBJ1-6|TRBD1|TRBV5-6|-
TGTGCCAGCAGCAGAGGGACAGGGTATGTACCCCTCCACTTT
CASSRGTGYVPLHF
>TRBJ1-6|-|TRBV19|-
TGTGCCAGTAGTATAAAACGGGATAATTCACCCCTCCACTTT
CASSIKRDNSPLHF
>TRBJ1-6|-|TRBV30|-
TGTGCTACTGGGGGGGTGAGAAATTCACCCCTCCACTTT
CATGGVRNSPLHF
>TRBJ2-3|-|TRBV7-3|-
TGTGCCAGCAGCTTAAGGGGGGGGACACCCACAGATACGCAGTATTTT
CASSLRGGTPTDTQYF
>TRBJ1-5|-|TRBV10-3|few
TGTGCCATCAGGCCGACAGTTAATAGCAATCAGCCCCAGCATTTT
CAIRPTVNSNQPQHF
>TRBJ2-1|TRBD2|TRBV10-1|-
TGCGCCAGCAGCGCTACCGGGACTAGCGGGGGGGCCGTCTACAATGAGCAGTTCTTC
CASSATGTSGGAVYNEQFF
>TRBJ2-7|-|TRBV5-6|-
TGTGCCAGCAGCTTGTTGGGCAGAGCCTACGAGCAGTACTTC
CASSLLGRAYEQYF